This paragraph covers one TCR beta chain sequence. The target antigen is unknown. In the PCR, 60 Vbeta and 13 Jbeta primers were used. Assay: immunoSEQ multiplex PCR; the TCRdb copy retains only in-frame clones and omits some. The profile covers roughly 70,000 clones, with 60% to 85% appearing a single time and around 11% taken by the ten largest. The sample comes from a study of cytomegalovirus exposure and HLA in healthy donors. Across the study: Unique TCRs from HLA-typed donors, around 93 million of them, were held in an early data release. Overall study results and limits: Some V segments could not be told apart, so they were left out, TRBV6-2 and TRBV6-3 among them. TCR beta V segments were, for the most part, productive about 87% or about 30% of the time in an earlier analysis. Based on reports, TCR beta sequences accurately predicted HLA-A and HLA-B alleles for most subjects.

CDR1 MGHDK and CDR2 SYGVNS come from the germline V gene. The CDR3 is 14 amino acids. With V trimmed by 6 bases and J by 6 bases, 6 bases remained unmatched. The source of this sequence is a man aged 70 or older in good health and CMV-seronegative. V usage is TRBV25-1 and J usage is TRBJ2-7, with 12 bases lining up with TRBD2. Source material: PBMCs. CDR3 DNA sequence: TGTGCCAGCAGACAGACTAGCGGGAGCACCGAGCAGTACTTC. It specifies CASRQTSGSTEQYF.